A selection of T cell receptor beta chains follows, all from one sample in a study of blood T cell repertoires in COVID-19. Produced via immunoSEQ multiplex PCR; TCRdb's table is partial and in-frame only. The sample yields over 250,000 clones, about nine tenths seen once. The source material was PBMCs or T cells enriched from blood (not recorded which). These receptors came from a woman in her fifties or sixties who had recovered from COVID-19. The CDR3 runs from the conserved cysteine through the conserved F or W. The D gene is left open where the match is weak. Only part of the rows carry a size: once, few, many, or a class if the clone is expanded.

j_call: TRBJ2-1; d_call: TRBD2; cdr3_length: 14; clone_size: few; v_call: TRBV5-5; cdr3_aa: CASSFREGYNEQFF; cdr3_nt: TGTGCCAGCAGCTTCCGGGAGGGTTACAATGAGCAGTTCTTC
j_call: TRBJ2-7; d_call: TRBD2; cdr3_length: 14; clone_size: -; v_call: TRBV25-1; cdr3_aa: CASSEDRGGSEQYF; cdr3_nt: TGTGCCAGCAGTGAAGATCGGGGGGGTTCCGAGCAGTACTTC
j_call: TRBJ2-3; d_call: TRBD2; cdr3_length: 14; clone_size: -; v_call: TRBV19; cdr3_aa: CATATSGTTDTQYF; cdr3_nt: TGTGCCACCGCGACTAGCGGGACGACAGATACGCAGTATTTT
j_call: TRBJ2-7; d_call: TRBD1; cdr3_length: 14; clone_size: -; v_call: TRBV5-5; cdr3_aa: CASSSGTGGREQYF; cdr3_nt: TGTGCCAGCAGCTCCGGGACAGGGGGACGTGAGCAGTACTTC
j_call: TRBJ2-7; d_call: -; cdr3_length: 12; clone_size: -; v_call: TRBV7-8; cdr3_aa: CASSLVFGEQYF; cdr3_nt: TGTGCCAGCAGCTTAGTTTTCGGCGAGCAGTACTTC
j_call: TRBJ1-5; d_call: -; cdr3_length: 12; clone_size: -; v_call: TRBV12-3/TRBV12-4; cdr3_aa: CASSPGGMSQHF; cdr3_nt: TGTGCCAGCAGTCCGGGGGGGATGTCCCAGCATTTT
j_call: TRBJ1-2; d_call: -; cdr3_length: 13; clone_size: -; v_call: TRBV12-3/TRBV12-4; cdr3_aa: CASSLSGGYGYTF; cdr3_nt: TGTGCCAGCAGTTTATCGGGGGGGTATGGCTACACCTTC
j_call: TRBJ1-2; d_call: -; cdr3_length: 13; clone_size: -; v_call: TRBV25-1; cdr3_aa: CASSEQGYHGYTF; cdr3_nt: TGTGCCAGCAGTGAACAGGGGTACCATGGCTACACCTTC
j_call: TRBJ1-2; d_call: -; cdr3_length: 12; clone_size: -; v_call: TRBV5-1; cdr3_aa: CASSTGGRGYTF; cdr3_nt: TGCGCCAGCAGCACCGGCGGGCGTGGCTACACCTTC
j_call: TRBJ2-7; d_call: TRBD2; cdr3_length: 15; clone_size: -; v_call: TRBV4-3; cdr3_aa: CASSQEREASYEQYF; cdr3_nt: TGCGCCAGCAGCCAAGAACGGGAGGCGTCCTACGAGCAGTACTTC
j_call: TRBJ1-6; d_call: -; cdr3_length: 14; clone_size: -; v_call: TRBV10-2; cdr3_aa: CASLEGVNNSPLHF; cdr3_nt: TGCGCCAGCTTGGAGGGAGTCAATAATTCACCCCTCCACTTT
j_call: TRBJ1-1; d_call: TRBD1; cdr3_length: 14; clone_size: -; v_call: TRBV7-2; cdr3_aa: CASSFDRVGTEAFF; cdr3_nt: TGTGCCAGCAGCTTTGACAGGGTTGGCACTGAAGCTTTCTTT
j_call: TRBJ1-1; d_call: TRBD1; cdr3_length: 15; clone_size: -; v_call: TRBV4-1; cdr3_aa: CASSHPGQGHTEAFF; cdr3_nt: TGCGCCAGCAGCCATCCGGGACAGGGGCACACTGAAGCTTTCTTT
j_call: TRBJ2-7; d_call: TRBD2; cdr3_length: 13; clone_size: -; v_call: TRBV2; cdr3_aa: CASRAGVSYEQYF; cdr3_nt: TGTGCCAGCAGAGCGGGAGTGTCGTACGAGCAGTACTTC
j_call: TRBJ2-7; d_call: TRBD2; cdr3_length: 14; clone_size: -; v_call: TRBV28; cdr3_aa: CASSTTSGSYEQYF; cdr3_nt: TGTGCCAGCAGTACAACTAGCGGATCCTACGAGCAGTACTTC
j_call: TRBJ2-5; d_call: -; cdr3_length: 16; clone_size: -; v_call: TRBV6-5; cdr3_aa: CASSYGRAVRQGTQYF; cdr3_nt: TGTGCCAGCAGTTATGGGCGTGCAGTACGCCAAGGGACCCAGTACTTC
j_call: TRBJ2-2; d_call: -; cdr3_length: 16; clone_size: -; v_call: TRBV5-6; cdr3_aa: CASSDIAEVNTGELFF; cdr3_nt: TGTGCCAGCAGCGATATAGCGGAAGTTAACACCGGGGAGCTGTTTTTT
j_call: TRBJ1-2; d_call: -; cdr3_length: 13; clone_size: -; v_call: TRBV4-3; cdr3_aa: CASSQDREIGYTF; cdr3_nt: TGCGCCAGCAGCCAAGATCGGGAGATTGGCTACACCTTC
j_call: TRBJ2-3; d_call: -; cdr3_length: 14; clone_size: -; v_call: TRBV6-5; cdr3_aa: CASSMTGGTDTQYF; cdr3_nt: TGTGCCAGCAGCATGACAGGAGGCACAGATACGCAGTATTTT
j_call: TRBJ2-3; d_call: TRBD1; cdr3_length: 15; clone_size: -; v_call: TRBV28; cdr3_aa: CASSPRTGGADTQYF; cdr3_nt: TGTGCCAGCAGTCCCCGGACAGGGGGGGCAGATACGCAGTATTTT
j_call: TRBJ1-1; d_call: TRBD1; cdr3_length: 13; clone_size: -; v_call: TRBV30; cdr3_aa: CAWKTGSNTEAFF; cdr3_nt: TGTGCCTGGAAGACAGGGTCGAACACTGAAGCTTTCTTT
j_call: TRBJ2-7; d_call: -; cdr3_length: 11; clone_size: -; v_call: TRBV27; cdr3_aa: CASSYNYEQYF; cdr3_nt: TGTGCCAGCAGTTATAATTACGAGCAGTACTTC
j_call: TRBJ1-3; d_call: -; cdr3_length: 16; clone_size: -; v_call: TRBV19; cdr3_aa: CASSPRRDASGNTIYF; cdr3_nt: TGTGCCAGTAGCCCTAGAAGAGACGCGTCTGGAAACACCATATATTTT
j_call: TRBJ1-3; d_call: -; cdr3_length: 14; clone_size: few; v_call: TRBV28; cdr3_aa: CASSKGTLGNTIYF; cdr3_nt: TGTGCCAGCAGCAAGGGGACTTTGGGAAACACCATATATTTT
j_call: TRBJ1-3; d_call: -; cdr3_length: 14; clone_size: -; v_call: TRBV2; cdr3_aa: CASSAEASGNTIYF; cdr3_nt: TGTGCCAGCAGTGCAGAGGCCTCTGGAAACACCATATATTTT
j_call: TRBJ2-1; d_call: TRBD2; cdr3_length: 13; clone_size: -; v_call: TRBV4-2; cdr3_aa: CASSQLAGNEQFF; cdr3_nt: TGTGCCAGCAGCCAACTAGCGGGTAATGAGCAGTTCTTC
j_call: TRBJ1-6; d_call: TRBD1; cdr3_length: 15; clone_size: -; v_call: TRBV6-5; cdr3_aa: CASSYEGQGNSPLHF; cdr3_nt: TGTGCCAGCAGTTACGAGGGACAGGGTAATTCACCCCTCCACTTT
j_call: TRBJ2-3; d_call: -; cdr3_length: 15; clone_size: -; v_call: TRBV14; cdr3_aa: CASSHLGLGGDTQYF; cdr3_nt: TGTGCCAGCAGCCACTTAGGACTGGGTGGAGATACGCAGTATTTT
j_call: TRBJ1-5; d_call: -; cdr3_length: 16; clone_size: -; v_call: TRBV15; cdr3_aa: CATSRDRGFGNQPQHF; cdr3_nt: TGTGCCACCAGCAGAGATCGGGGTTTTGGCAATCAGCCCCAGCATTTT
j_call: TRBJ2-1; d_call: -; cdr3_length: 16; clone_size: once; v_call: TRBV24-1; cdr3_aa: CATSDPTGGEYNEQFF; cdr3_nt: TGTGCCACCAGTGATCCCACTGGCGGGGAATACAATGAGCAGTTCTTC
j_call: TRBJ1-5; d_call: TRBD1; cdr3_length: 16; clone_size: -; v_call: TRBV7-2; cdr3_aa: CASSAGTGGAGQPQHF; cdr3_nt: TGTGCCAGCAGCGCAGGGACAGGGGGCGCCGGGCAGCCCCAGCATTTT
j_call: TRBJ1-1; d_call: TRBD1; cdr3_length: 13; clone_size: -; v_call: TRBV2; cdr3_aa: CASRDRGPDEAFF; cdr3_nt: TGTGCCAGCAGGGACAGGGGGCCAGATGAAGCTTTCTTT
j_call: TRBJ2-3; d_call: TRBD1; cdr3_length: 15; clone_size: -; v_call: TRBV18; cdr3_aa: CASSAQGESTDTQYF; cdr3_nt: TGTGCCAGCTCAGCACAGGGGGAGAGCACAGATACGCAGTATTTT
j_call: TRBJ2-7; d_call: -; cdr3_length: 14; clone_size: -; v_call: TRBV18; cdr3_aa: CASSQRQDTYEQYF; cdr3_nt: TGTGCCAGCTCACAGCGGCAGGATACCTACGAGCAGTACTTC
j_call: TRBJ1-5; d_call: -; cdr3_length: 15; clone_size: -; v_call: TRBV11-1; cdr3_aa: CASSLGWQGNQPQHF; cdr3_nt: TGTGCCAGCAGCTTAGGTTGGCAGGGTAATCAGCCCCAGCATTTT
j_call: TRBJ2-1; d_call: TRBD2; cdr3_length: 16; clone_size: -; v_call: TRBV7-2; cdr3_aa: CASSLARLAGVHEQFF; cdr3_nt: TGTGCCAGCAGCTTAGCGCGGCTAGCGGGAGTACATGAGCAGTTCTTC
j_call: TRBJ1-5; d_call: TRBD1; cdr3_length: 15; clone_size: -; v_call: TRBV19; cdr3_aa: CASSRPGQIIQPQHF; cdr3_nt: TGTGCCAGTAGTCGGCCGGGACAGATAATTCAGCCCCAGCATTTT